This T cell receptor (beta chain) was sequenced during a study of vaccination effects on CD4 cells after COVID-19 (dated by TCRdb to about 2022). With respect to the entire study: Each participant got two doses of an mRNA SARS-CoV-2 vaccine, either BNT162b2 or mRNA-1273. Pre-vaccine samples were collected from a couple of convalescent patients 16 days and one week before the first dose, corresponding to 142 and 148 days after COVID-19 diagnosis. SARS-CoV-2 spike-specific CD4+ TCR repertoires from before and after mRNA vaccination were compared in COVID-19 convalescent patients and in infection-naive vaccine recipients. A total of ten to eleven COVID-19 convalescent patients and a few SARS-CoV-2-naive healthy vaccine recipients were included in the full study. The Oncomine TCR Beta short-read assay on an Illumina iSeq 100 was used to sequence cultures from other donors in the study. Paper-wide results and their limitations: Clones induced by infection and clones induced by vaccination both contracted markedly at late timepoints after vaccination, which fits with T cell responses waning over time. In convalescent patients, the post-vaccine spike-reactive repertoire consisted mainly of new vaccine-induced clones, largely distinct from infection-induced clones. The study was limited by a small number of convalescent patients and lacked early post-infection timepoints.

The library was generated by the immunoSEQ multiplex PCR assay. DNA from the CD4+ T cells that had been cultured and isolated underwent TCR beta CDR3 sequencing. As for how the authors treated the data: The analysis removed non-productive TCR sequences, trimmed reads to the CDR3 region, and retained only CDR3s that were 7 or more amino acids long. Antigen-specific clonotypes were identified using the MANAFEST web app by comparison of expansion in peptide wells against reference cultures. To be called positive, a clone needed expansion at FDR<0.05 compared with the reference and with all other wells, an odds ratio greater than 5, and a frequency greater than 0.1% in two replicate wells. Cross-reactive clonotypes were defined as significantly expanded in SARS-CoV-2 spike wells and in at least one common cold coronavirus spike condition. CDR3 similarity was assessed by Levenshtein distance with the stringdist R package, and unrooted trees were built with ape in R 3.6.1. TCRdb's version of the immuneACCESS table is confined to in-frame rearrangements and falls short of the full clone set. An unresolved V gene accounts for under half of the shortfall where checked; the remainder is of unknown origin. That table furnishes V, J and clone size, whereas the DNA furnished D and trimming. Across this sample there are tens of thousands of clones, with roughly 66% seen only once. The ten largest clonotypes hold about 35% of the sample.

This clone was counted only a few times. What antigen it recognizes has not been identified. Base-call qualities are not available, and no considerably larger clone is one nucleotide away. The ViraFEST assay stimulated PBMC with viral peptide pools and then used TCR sequencing to identify antigen-specific CD4+ T cell clonotypes by expansion. After less than 13 days of culture, CD4+ T cells were isolated with the EasySep CD4+ T cell isolation kit. PCR-confirmed SARS-CoV-2 infection had occurred in convalescent patients between March and December 2020, before the Alpha, Beta and Delta variants emerged in the United States. About 2.1 million PBMC per well were cultured with approximately 10 ug/ml peptides in IMDM containing roughly 5% human AB serum, approximately 9.9 IU/ml IL-2 and gentamicin. On days 3 and 7, half of the culture medium was replaced with fresh IL-2-containing medium. Unless otherwise noted, each peptide stimulation condition was cultured in triplicate wells. Using Ficoll-Paque Plus gradient centrifugation, PBMC were separated from whole blood and then either used fresh or cryopreserved at -140C. Genomic DNA was extracted from cultured CD4+ T cells with the QIAamp micro DNA kit.

The CDR3, cysteine through phenylalanine, is 16 amino acids long. Just CDR3 DNA is preserved here, 48 bases in frame from base 1. Taken from the germline V gene, the CDR1 and CDR2 loops are KGHSH and LQKENI. For this chain, trimming is 3 bases at the V end and 1 base at the J end, and the number of junction bases without a gene match is 4. The sequence is built from TRBV18 and TRBJ2-3, with 10 bases in between that match TRBD2. This clonotype was obtained from a human donor who had a prior SARS-CoV-2 infection. The sample consisted of CD4+ T cells from PBMCs cultured with a peptide pool, taken before COVID-19 vaccination. Read as DNA, the sequence is TGTGCCAGCTCACCTACCGGGACTAGCGGCACAGATACGCAGTATTTT. Translated, this is CASSPTGTSGTDTQYF.